This T cell receptor (beta chain) was observed in a study of neurological immune-mediated disorders. This clonotype was recorded at least ten times. Its target is not known. TCRdb passed the 5' RACE reads through MiXCR, listing each CDR3 protein once. The table includes 30,000 to 45,000 distinct CDR3 sequences, around a tenth detected once. Sorted libraries were made with roughly 1 million CD4+ or CD8+ T cells. General study results and limits: Private repertoires in all groups were suggested by the finding that expanded clones across subjects shared no CDR3 amino acid sequences.

V was pared by 3 bases and J by 5 bases, with 20 bases between. Germline lookup yields CDR1 SGHRS and CDR2 YFSETQ. This CDR3 contains 16 residues. Sequencing input: CD4+ T cells from blood. The gene calls are TRBV5-1 and TRBJ1-1; D might be TRBD1 (6 bases). This receptor was obtained from a woman aged 30 to 39 with HTLV-1-associated myelopathy (HAM/TSP). CDR3 in amino acids: CASSSGPQGQGTEAFF. As DNA, the CDR3 is TGCGCCAGCAGCTCAGGCCCTCAAGGGCAGGGGACTGAAGCTTTCTTT.